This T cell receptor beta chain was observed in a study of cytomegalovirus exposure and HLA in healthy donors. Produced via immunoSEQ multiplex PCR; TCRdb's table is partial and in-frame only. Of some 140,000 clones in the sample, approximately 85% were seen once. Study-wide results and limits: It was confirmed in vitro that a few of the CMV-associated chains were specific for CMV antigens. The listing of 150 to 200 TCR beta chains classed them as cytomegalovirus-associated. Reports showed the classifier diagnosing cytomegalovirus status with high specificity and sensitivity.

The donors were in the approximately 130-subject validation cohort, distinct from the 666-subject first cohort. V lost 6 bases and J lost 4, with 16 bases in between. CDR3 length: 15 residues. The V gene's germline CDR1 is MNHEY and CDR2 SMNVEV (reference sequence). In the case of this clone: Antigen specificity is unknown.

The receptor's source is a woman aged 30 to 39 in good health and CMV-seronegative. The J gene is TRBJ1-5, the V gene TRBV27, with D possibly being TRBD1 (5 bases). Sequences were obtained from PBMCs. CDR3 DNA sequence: TGTGCCAGCAGGGGGGGGTGGGGGACGAATCAGCCCCAGCATTTT. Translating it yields CASRGGWGTNQPQHF.